These 24 T cell receptor beta chains were sequenced from one sample in a study of cytomegalovirus exposure and HLA in healthy donors. Assay: immunoSEQ multiplex PCR; the TCRdb copy retains only in-frame clones and omits some. The sample lists 150,000 or so clones, roughly nine tenths seen once, with about 8.2% in the top ten. What was sequenced was PBMCs. The source of these receptors is a woman younger than 35 in good health and CMV-seropositive.

The chain links TRBV10-3 to TRBJ2-6, with D possibly matching TRBD2 (5 bases). In germline, CDR1 is ENHRY, CDR2 SYGVKD. The CDR3 contains 14 residues. The V end lost 5 bases, the J end lost 0 bases, and 5 bases lay between the germline ends. Here the CDR3 DNA reads TGTGCCATCAGTCGGGACTCTGGGGCCAACGTCCTGACTTTC. Residues: CAISRDSGANVLTF.

The gene calls are TRBV19 and TRBJ1-2, with TRBD1 matching 7 bases. With 5 bases clipped from V and 2 bases from J, the junction kept 5 bases outside the gene matches. This CDR3 comprises 14 residues. CDR1 LNHDA and CDR2 SQIVND come from the germline V gene (reference sequence). The CDR3 nucleotides are TGTGCCAGTAGTCCCCTGGGACAGAACTATGGCTACACCTTC. Translation gives CASSPLGQNYGYTF. Full variable domain (missing parts from reference TRBV19 and TRBJ1-2): DGGITQSPKYLFRKEGQNVTLSCEQNLNHDAMYWYRQDPGQGLRLIYYSQIVNDFQKGDIAEGYSVSREKKESFPLTVTSAQKNPTAFYLCASSPLGQNYGYTFGSGTRLTVV.

The V and J genes are TRBV28 and TRBJ1-2; D remains ambiguous. CDR1 and CDR2 (germline): MDHEN, SYDVKM. This CDR3 spans 16 amino acids. Trimming removed 2 bases at V and 8 bases at J, with 21 bases between. CDR3 in amino acids: CASSLGRALVSGGYTF. The CDR3 bases are TGTGCCAGCAGTTTAGGTCGGGCCCTGGTTTCGGGAGGCTACACCTTC.

This clone has just one count. This chain connects TRBV5-4 to TRBJ2-7; 7 positions agree with TRBD1. Germline V gene lookup returns CDR1 SGHNT and CDR2 YYREEE (reference sequence). The CDR3 length is 16 residues. V was pared by 0 bases and J by 6 bases, with 12 bases of the junction left unmatched. The CDR3 coding sequence is TGTGCCAGCAGCTTGGGCGGACAGGTTGGCCCTCTCGAGCAGTACTTC. Translated, it gives CASSLGGQVGPLEQYF.

The gene calls are TRBV4-2 and TRBJ2-3, with TRBD2 identical over 10 bases. Germline values: CDR1 LGHNA, CDR2 YNFKEQ. This CDR3 contains 18 residues. The J segment lost 2 bases and the V segment lost 1 base, leaving 9 bases of the junction unmatched. The CDR3 region has the DNA TGTGCCAGCAGCCAAGTCCCAGCGGGGGGGCCGAACACAGATACGCAGTATTTT. Translating it yields CASSQVPAGGPNTDTQYF.

The chain employs TRBV19 and TRBJ2-2; maybe TRBD2 (6 bases). V was trimmed by 3 bases and J by 7 bases, leaving 18 bases between them. Germline loops: CDR1 LNHDA, CDR2 SQIVND (reference sequence). CDR3 length equals 16 residues. The CDR3 DNA follows: TGTGCCAGTAGTATGTTGATGAGCGGGTGGATCGGGGAGCTGTTTTTT. Translation: CASSMLMSGWIGELFF.

In DNA, the CDR3 is TGTGCCAGCTCCGGGGGCTCCTACAATGAGCAGTTCTTC. Its protein is CASSGGSYNEQFF. The chain is built from TRBV7-2 and TRBJ2-1; perhaps TRBD2 as D (6 bases). Germline V gene sequence: CDR1 SGHTA, CDR2 FQGNSA. The CDR3 totals 13 residues. V lost 8 bases and J lost 0, with 8 bases in between.

The chain combines TRBV7-2 with TRBJ2-7; TRBD1 is a possible D gene (6 bases). Between the trimmed V and J ends, which lost 5 bases and 0 bases, there was a span of 14 bases. The CDR3 length is 15 residues. Germline CDR1 is SGHTA and CDR2 is FQGNSA. The CDR3 region is CASSGGHLRSYEQYF. CDR3 DNA: TGTGCCAGCAGCGGGGGACACCTTCGCTCCTACGAGCAGTACTTC.

The V gene is TRBV4-1, the J gene TRBJ1-4; D not certain. Germline lookup yields CDR1 MGHRA and CDR2 YSYEKL. This CDR3 spans 14 amino acids. Trimming shortened V by 3 bases and J by 4 bases, and 9 bases separated the two germline ends. The CDR3 region has the DNA TGCGCCAGCAGCCACACGTCGGGTAATGAAAAACTGTTTTTT. Its translation: CASSHTSGNEKLFF.

This clone turned up a few times. CDR3 coding DNA: TGTGCCAGCAGCTTGGGACACACGAACACTGAAGCTTTCTTT. It is translated as CASSLGHTNTEAFF. V usage is TRBV5-6 and J usage is TRBJ1-1, with D uncertain. The CDR3 totals 14 residues. Germline V gene lookup returns CDR1 SGHDT and CDR2 YYEEEE. Trimming took off 0 bases at V and 1 base at J, with 7 bases between the two ends.

This chain links TRBV5-4 with TRBJ2-7; 12 nucleotides line up with TRBD1. This CDR3 comprises 14 residues. V was clipped by 6 bases and J by 6 bases; unmatched bases: 7. CDR1 is SGHNT and CDR2 is YYREEE in the germline V gene (reference sequence). CDR3 loop: CASTWGQGAFEQYF. CDR3 bases: TGTGCCAGCACTTGGGGACAGGGGGCTTTCGAGCAGTACTTC. The whole variable domain, remainder taken from reference TRBV5-4 and TRBJ2-7, is ETGVTQSPTHLIKTRGQQVTLRCSSQSGHNTVSWYQQALGQGPQFIFQYYREEENGRGNFPPRFSGLQFPNYSSELNVNALELDDSALYLCASTWGQGAFEQYFGPGTRLTVT.

The chain carries TRBV19 and TRBJ2-7; no clear D. This CDR3 is 14 amino acids long. CDR1 is LNHDA and CDR2 is SQIVND in the germline V gene (reference sequence). The V gene lost 5 bases and the J gene lost 0 bases, with 11 bases spanning the gap. The CDR3 bases are TGTGCCAGTAGTTCCCGAGACAACTCCTACGAGCAGTACTTC. Residues: CASSSRDNSYEQYF.

The chain joins TRBV19 to TRBJ1-6; TRBD1 matches at 9 bases. The germline CDR1 and CDR2 sequences are LNHDA and SQIVND (reference sequence). The CDR3 is 17 residues long. V was pared by 7 bases and J by 9 bases, with 16 bases of the junction left unmatched. The CDR3 loop is CASTRTGVRGESSPLHF. CDR3 in DNA: TGTGCCAGTACCAGGACAGGGGTAAGGGGGGAGAGTTCACCCCTCCACTTT. Together with reference TRBV19 and TRBJ1-6, the CDR3 gives the full variable domain: DGGITQSPKYLFRKEGQNVTLSCEQNLNHDAMYWYRQDPGQGLRLIYYSQIVNDFQKGDIAEGYSVSREKKESFPLTVTSAQKNPTAFYLCASTRTGVRGESSPLHFGNGTRLTVT.

The rearrangement links TRBV7-2 to TRBJ1-5, with a weak D call TRBD1 (5 bases). Germline CDR1 and CDR2: SGHTA and FQGNSA. The CDR3 runs to 14 residues. V lost 4 bases and J lost 4, with 11 bases in between. CDR3 bases: TGTGCCAGCAGCTCTCAGGGTTTAAATCAGCCCCAGCATTTT. Protein product: CASSSQGLNQPQHF. Complete variable domain (other parts from reference TRBV7-2 and TRBJ1-5): GAGVSQSPSNKVTEKGKDVELRCDPISGHTALYWYRQSLGQGLEFLIYFQGNSAPDKSGLPSDRFSAERTGGSVSTLTIQRTQQEDSAVYLCASSSQGLNQPQHFGDGTRLSIL.

V usage is TRBV5-1 and J usage is TRBJ2-7; D remains unclear. The CDR3 length is 12 residues. Germline loops: CDR1 SGHRS, CDR2 YFSETQ. The V gene lost 4 bases and the J gene lost 0 bases, with 5 bases spanning the gap. The CDR3 DNA is TGCGCCAGCAGCACGAGCTCCTACGAGCAGTACTTC. Its translation is CASSTSSYEQYF.

The rearrangement joins TRBV28 to TRBJ2-5; D may be TRBD1 (5 bases). Trimming removed 11 bases at V and 0 bases at J, with 13 bases between. Germline V gene lookup returns CDR1 MDHEN and CDR2 SYDVKM. The CDR3 is 13 amino acids. DNA of the CDR3: TGTGCCGTTCTGGCAGGGAACCAAGAGACCCAGTACTTC. This codes for CAVLAGNQETQYF. Drawing the rest from reference TRBV28 and TRBJ2-5, the complete variable domain is DVKVTQSSRYLVKRTGEKVFLECVQDMDHENMFWYRQDPGLGLRLIYFSYDVKMKEKGDIPEGYSVSREKKERFSLILESASTNQTSMYLCAVLAGNQETQYFGPGTRLLVL.

The CDR3 DNA is TGTGCCAGCAGCTTAGAGTTCGGCGGGGGCTACAATGAGCAGTTCTTC. This sequence encodes CASSLEFGGGYNEQFF. The J gene is TRBJ2-1, the V gene TRBV11-3; TRBD2 aligns across 7 bases. This CDR3 region has 16 residues. V lost 0 bases, J lost 3 bases, and 5 bases stayed unmatched. CDR1 and CDR2 from the germline V gene are SGHNT and YENEEA.

The V and J genes are TRBV7-8 and TRBJ2-7; 11 nucleotides line up with TRBD2. J lost 7 bases, V lost 7 bases, and 12 bases had no gene match. Germline CDR1 and CDR2: SGHVS and FQNEAQ. The CDR3 has 15 amino acids. Here the CDR3 DNA reads TGTGCCAGCACTACTAGCGGGGGAGCCTTGAAGGAGCAGTACTTC. Its translation: CASTTSGGALKEQYF.

The rearrangement joins TRBV6-5 to TRBJ1-2; the D is unclear. The germline V gene encodes CDR1 MNHEY and CDR2 SVGAGI. This CDR3 is built from 14 residues. V dropped 2 bases and J dropped 0 bases, with 7 bases sitting between them. The CDR3 DNA follows: TGTGCCAGCAGTTACAGTTCGGCTAACTATGGCTACACCTTC. Protein sequence: CASSYSSANYGYTF.

The chain is built from TRBV5-1 and TRBJ2-1; 15 bases are a match to TRBD2. Germline CDR1 reads SGHRS; CDR2 reads YFSETQ. The CDR3 spans 16 residues. The V gene end was trimmed by 2 bases and the J gene end by 5 bases; junction bases not matched to a gene: 2. The CDR3 DNA reads TGCGCCAGCAGCTTAGGACTAGCGGGGGGGCACAATGAGCAGTTCTTC. Its translation is CASSLGLAGGHNEQFF.

The V call is TRBV18, the J call TRBJ2-4, with D perhaps TRBD1 (5 bases). Between the trimmed V and J ends, which lost 2 bases and 4 bases, there was a span of 12 bases. The CDR3 covers 15 residues. Germline CDR1 reads KGHSH; CDR2 reads LQKENI. CDR3 bases: TGTGCCAGCTCACCAGTAGTAGGGGATAAAAACATTCAGTACTTC. As protein: CASSPVVGDKNIQYF. Using reference TRBV18 and TRBJ2-4 for the parts outside the CDR3, the full variable domain is NAGVMQNPRHLVRRRGQEARLRCSPMKGHSHVYWYRQLPEEGLKFMVYLQKENIIDESGMPKERFSAEFPKEGPSILRIQQVVRGDSAAYFCASSPVVGDKNIQYFGAGTRLSVL.

This clone was picked up one time. V is TRBV27 and J is TRBJ2-7; TRBD1 agrees at 9 bases. The CDR3 loop spans 14 amino acids. CDR1 MNHEY and CDR2 SMNVEV come from the germline V gene (reference sequence). V trimming: 7 bases; J trimming: 4 bases; junction bases outside the gene matches: 8. In DNA form, the CDR3 reads TGTGCCAGCAAGCAGACAGGGGGGCGTTACGAGCAGTACTTC. Protein product: CASKQTGGRYEQYF.

V and J are TRBV5-6 and TRBJ2-3; 10 nucleotides agree with TRBD2. V gave up 3 bases and J gave up 6 bases; unmatched junction bases: 10. The CDR3 is 16 amino acids. Germline V gene data show CDR1 as SGHDT and CDR2 as YYEEEE. The CDR3 reads CASSSSPGLATDTQYF. Written as DNA, the CDR3 is TGTGCCAGCAGCTCATCCCCGGGACTAGCGACGGATACGCAGTATTTT.

V is TRBV19 and J is TRBJ1-1, with 9 bases identical to TRBD1. The J segment lost 4 bases and the V segment lost 3 bases, leaving 3 bases of the junction unmatched. The CDR3 loop spans 14 amino acids. CDR1 and CDR2 (germline): LNHDA, SQIVND (reference sequence). CDR3 nucleotides: TGTGCCAGTAGTATCGGACAGGGGCTCACTGAAGCTTTCTTT. Encoded protein: CASSIGQGLTEAFF.